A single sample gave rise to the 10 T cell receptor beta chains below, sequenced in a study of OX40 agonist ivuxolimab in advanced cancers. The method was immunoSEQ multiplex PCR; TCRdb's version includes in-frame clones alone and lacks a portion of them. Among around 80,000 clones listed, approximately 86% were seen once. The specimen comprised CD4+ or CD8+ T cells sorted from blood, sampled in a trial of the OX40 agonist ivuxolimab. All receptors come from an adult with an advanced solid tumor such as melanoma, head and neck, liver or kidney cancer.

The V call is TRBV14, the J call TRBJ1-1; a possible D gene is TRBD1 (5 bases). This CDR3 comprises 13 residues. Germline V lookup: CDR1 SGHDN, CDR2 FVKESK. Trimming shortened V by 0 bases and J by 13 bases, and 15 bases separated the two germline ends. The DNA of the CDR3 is TGTGCCAGCAGCCAAGAGTATGAGGGACGTATTTTCTTT. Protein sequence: CASSQEYEGRIFF.

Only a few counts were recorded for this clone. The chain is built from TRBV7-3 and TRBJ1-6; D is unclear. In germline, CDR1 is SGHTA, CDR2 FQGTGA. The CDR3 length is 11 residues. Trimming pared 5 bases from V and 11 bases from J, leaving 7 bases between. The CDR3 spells CASSPRPPLHF. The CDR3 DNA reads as TGTGCCAGCAGCCCCCGGCCACCCCTCCACTTT.

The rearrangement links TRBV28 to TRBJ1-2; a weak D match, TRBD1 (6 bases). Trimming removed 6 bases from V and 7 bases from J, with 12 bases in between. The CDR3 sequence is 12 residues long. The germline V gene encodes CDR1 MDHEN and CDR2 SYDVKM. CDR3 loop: CASSLQGPGYTF. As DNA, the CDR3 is TGTGCCAGCAGCCTCCAGGGGCCTGGCTACACCTTC.

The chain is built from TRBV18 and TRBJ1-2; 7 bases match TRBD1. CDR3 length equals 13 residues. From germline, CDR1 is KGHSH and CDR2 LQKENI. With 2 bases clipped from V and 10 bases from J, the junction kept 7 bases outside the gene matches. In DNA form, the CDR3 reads TGTGCCAGCTCACCATACCAGGGGGATGACTACACCTTC. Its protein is CASSPYQGDDYTF.

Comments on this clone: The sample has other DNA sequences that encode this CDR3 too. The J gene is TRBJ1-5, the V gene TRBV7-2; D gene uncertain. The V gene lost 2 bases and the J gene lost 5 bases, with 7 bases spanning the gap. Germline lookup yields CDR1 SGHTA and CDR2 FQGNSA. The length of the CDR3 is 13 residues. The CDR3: CASSLLRDQPQHF. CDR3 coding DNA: TGTGCCAGCAGCTTATTGAGGGATCAGCCCCAGCATTTT.

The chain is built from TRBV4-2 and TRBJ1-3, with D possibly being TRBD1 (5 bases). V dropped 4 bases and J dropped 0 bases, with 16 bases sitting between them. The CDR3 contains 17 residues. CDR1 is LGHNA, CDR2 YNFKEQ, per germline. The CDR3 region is CASSRGAYGASGNTIYF. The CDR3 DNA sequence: TGTGCCAGCAGCCGCGGTGCCTATGGGGCCTCTGGAAACACCATATATTTT.

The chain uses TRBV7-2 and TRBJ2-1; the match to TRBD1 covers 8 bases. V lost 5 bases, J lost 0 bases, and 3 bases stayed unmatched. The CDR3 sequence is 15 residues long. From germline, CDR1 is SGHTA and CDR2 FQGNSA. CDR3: CASSPGQVSYNEQFF. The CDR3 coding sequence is TGTGCCAGCAGCCCGGGACAGGTCTCCTACAATGAGCAGTTCTTC.

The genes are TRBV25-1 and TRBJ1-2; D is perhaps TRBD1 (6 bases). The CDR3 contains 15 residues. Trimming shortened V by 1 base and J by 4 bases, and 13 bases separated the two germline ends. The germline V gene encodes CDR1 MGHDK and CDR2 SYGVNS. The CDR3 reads CASSELGGVRYGYTF. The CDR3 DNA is TGTGCCAGCAGTGAATTAGGGGGGGTACGCTATGGCTACACCTTC.

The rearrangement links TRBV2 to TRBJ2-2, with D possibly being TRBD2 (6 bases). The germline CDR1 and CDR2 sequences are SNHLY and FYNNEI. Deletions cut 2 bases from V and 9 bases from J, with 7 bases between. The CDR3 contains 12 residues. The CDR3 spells CASSERGRELFF. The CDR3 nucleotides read TGTGCCAGCAGTGAACGGGGGAGGGAGCTGTTTTTT. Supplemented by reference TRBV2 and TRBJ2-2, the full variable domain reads EPEVTQTPSHQVTQMGQEVILRCVPISNHLYFYWYRQILGQKVEFLVSFYNNEISEKSEIFDDQFSVERPDGSNFTLKIRSTKLEDSAMYFCASSERGRELFFGEGSRLTVL.

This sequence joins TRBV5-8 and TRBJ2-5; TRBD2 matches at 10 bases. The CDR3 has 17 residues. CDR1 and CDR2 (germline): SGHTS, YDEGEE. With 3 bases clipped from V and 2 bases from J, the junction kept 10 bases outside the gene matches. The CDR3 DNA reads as TGTGCCAGCAGCTCTCGGACTAGCGGAACCTTACAAGAGACCCAGTACTTC. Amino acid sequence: CASSSRTSGTLQETQYF.